The 32 T cell receptor beta chains listed next were all sequenced from one sample in a study of blood T cell repertoires in COVID-19. Only in-frame clones appear in the TCRdb table, and some are missing; sequencing was by immunoSEQ multiplex PCR. Counted here are 95,000 to 150,000 clones, around 83% occurring once; the ten biggest clones make up under 4%. Specimen: PBMCs or T cells enriched from blood (not recorded which). These receptors were taken from a woman aged 30 to 39 who had recovered from COVID-19.

The rearrangement uses TRBV7-9 and TRBJ2-3; 8 bases fit TRBD1. CDR1 is SEHNR, CDR2 FQNEAQ, per germline (reference sequence). The CDR3 extends over 15 amino acids. J lost 0 bases, V lost 5 bases, and 4 bases had no gene match. The CDR3 region is CASSLGTGSTDTQYF. CDR3 DNA: TGTGCCAGCAGCCTTGGGACAGGCAGCACAGATACGCAGTATTTT. The entire variable domain, with the rest obtained from reference TRBV7-9 and TRBJ2-3, is as follows: DTGVSQNPRHKITKRGQNVTFRCDPISEHNRLYWYRQTLGQGPEFLTYFQNEAQLEKSRLLSDRFSAERPKGSFSTLEIQRTEQGDSAMYLCASSLGTGSTDTQYFGPGTRLTVL.

This clone showed up just once. The genes are TRBV2 and TRBJ2-7; possible D gene TRBD2, 6 bases. The V gene's germline CDR1 is SNHLY and CDR2 FYNNEI. The length of the CDR3 is 15 residues. V shed 0 bases and J shed 3 bases, with 12 bases lying between them. The CDR3 DNA is TGTGCCAGCAGTGAAGCGCGGGAAATCTACTACGAGCAGTACTTC. This gives the protein CASSEAREIYYEQYF.

The gene calls are TRBV6-5 and TRBJ2-7; TRBD1 agrees at 9 bases. CDR3 length: 13 residues. Germline CDR1 MNHEY, CDR2 SVGAGI. After removal of 8 bases from V and 3 bases from J, the junction contained 5 bases not matched to a gene. The CDR3 here is CASWRTGDYEQYF. The CDR3 nucleotides read TGTGCCAGCTGGAGGACAGGGGACTACGAGCAGTACTTC.

The V gene is TRBV28, the J gene TRBJ2-7; D is possibly TRBD1 (6 bases). From germline, CDR1 is MDHEN and CDR2 SYDVKM. V shed 6 bases and J shed 3 bases, with 21 bases lying between them. CDR3 size: 16 residues. CDR3 nucleotide sequence: TGTGCCAGCAGACCCCGCAGACAGGCCAGGGGCTACGAGCAGTACTTC. It is translated as CASRPRRQARGYEQYF.

This clone has a single count. The chain uses TRBV18 and TRBJ2-7, with 7 bases lining up with TRBD1. V shed 0 bases, J shed 1 base, and the junction held 9 bases outside the gene matches. The CDR3 loop spans 17 amino acids. The germline V gene encodes CDR1 KGHSH and CDR2 LQKENI. The CDR3 DNA follows: TGTGCCAGCTCACCACCGCTCCCCCGGGACAGATCCTACGAGCAGTACTTC. This sequence encodes CASSPPLPRDRSYEQYF.

V gene TRBV30 combines with J gene TRBJ2-1; TRBD2 matches at 9 bases. Germline V gene data show CDR1 as GTSNPN and CDR2 as SVGIG (reference sequence). Losses at the gene ends were 7 bases for V and 2 bases for J; bases not matched to a gene: 3. The CDR3 is 13 residues long. The DNA for the CDR3 is TGTGCCTTCTTAGCGGGAGCCTACAATGAGCAGTTCTTC. It yields the protein CAFLAGAYNEQFF.

The chain carries TRBV11-3 and TRBJ2-1; 11 bases map to TRBD2. J was trimmed by 6 bases and V by 2 bases; bases with no gene match: 0. Germline CDR1 SGHNT, CDR2 YENEEA. The CDR3 is made up of 14 amino acids. The CDR3 DNA reads TGTGCCAGCAGCTTAACTAGCGGGAGCAATGAGCAGTTCTTC. It encodes CASSLTSGSNEQFF.

This chain joins TRBV5-4 and TRBJ2-5, with TRBD1 identical over 9 bases. The CDR3 runs 14 residues. J lost 3 bases, V lost 3 bases, and 3 bases had no gene match. Germline lookup yields CDR1 SGHNT and CDR2 YYREEE (reference sequence). The CDR3 loop reads CASSSRTGEETQYF. The CDR3, as DNA: TGTGCCAGCAGCTCTCGGACAGGGGAAGAGACCCAGTACTTC. Full variable domain (rest looked up from reference TRBV5-4 and TRBJ2-5): ETGVTQSPTHLIKTRGQQVTLRCSSQSGHNTVSWYQQALGQGPQFIFQYYREEENGRGNFPPRFSGLQFPNYSSELNVNALELDDSALYLCASSSRTGEETQYFGPGTRLLVL.

V and J are TRBV30 and TRBJ1-1; D perhaps matches TRBD1 (6 bases). CDR1 GTSNPN and CDR2 SVGIG come from the germline V gene (reference sequence). This CDR3 comprises 14 residues. The V end lost 7 bases, the J end lost 0 bases, and 15 bases lay between the germline ends. CDR3 nucleotide sequence: TGTGCCTTTAATCAGGGGATCATGAACACTGAAGCTTTCTTT. It specifies CAFNQGIMNTEAFF.

V gene TRBV5-1 combines with J gene TRBJ1-4, with a tentative D call TRBD1 (5 bases). Germline V gene data show CDR1 as SGHRS and CDR2 as YFSETQ. Trimming left V 1 base short and J 6 bases short, with 10 bases between. This CDR3 has 14 residues. CDR3 residues: CASSLNRGYEKLFF. CDR3 DNA sequence: TGCGCCAGCAGCTTGAATCGGGGGTATGAAAAACTGTTTTTT.

This chain links TRBV5-1 with TRBJ2-2; 7 bases match TRBD2. There are 15 residues in the CDR3. CDR1 is SGHRS, CDR2 YFSETQ, per germline. Trimming removed 3 bases from V and 5 bases from J; junction bases left unmatched: 7. CDR3 sequence (DNA): TGCGCCAGCAGCTCCCACCTACTAGCGACCGGGGAGCTGTTTTTT. It translates to CASSSHLLATGELFF.

CDR3 sequence reads: CASSYRAQGSPLHF. The CDR3 coding sequence is TGTGCCAGCAGTTACCGGGCCCAGGGTTCACCCCTCCACTTT. The V gene is TRBV27, the J gene TRBJ1-6, with a possible D match to TRBD1 (5 bases). V shed 4 bases and J shed 9 bases, with 13 bases lying between them. Germline CDR1 is MNHEY and CDR2 is SMNVEV (reference sequence). The CDR3 runs 14 residues.

This clone showed up just a few times. The V and J genes are TRBV30 and TRBJ1-2, with D perhaps TRBD1 (6 bases). The CDR3 length is 12 residues. V lost 1 base to trimming and J lost 5 bases, with 8 bases between them. Germline values: CDR1 GTSNPN, CDR2 SVGIG (reference sequence). The CDR3, as DNA: TGTGCCTGGAGTGGAACAGGGTATGGCTACACCTTC. Its translation is CAWSGTGYGYTF.

CDR3 nucleotide sequence: TGTGCCAGTAGTTCGACAGGGCGGGATTACTACCAAGAGACCCAGTACTTC. It translates to CASSSTGRDYYQETQYF. The gene calls are TRBV19 and TRBJ2-5, with TRBD1 as a possible D gene (7 bases). Germline V gives CDR1 LNHDA, CDR2 SQIVND (reference sequence). The length of the CDR3 is 17 residues. V was trimmed by 5 bases and J by 0 bases, leaving 19 bases between them. Supplemented by reference TRBV19 and TRBJ2-5, the full variable domain reads DGGITQSPKYLFRKEGQNVTLSCEQNLNHDAMYWYRQDPGQGLRLIYYSQIVNDFQKGDIAEGYSVSREKKESFPLTVTSAQKNPTAFYLCASSSTGRDYYQETQYFGPGTRLLVL.

This sequence joins TRBV19 and TRBJ1-2, with D hard to call. Trimming stripped 7 bases from V and 1 base from J, with 16 bases between. This CDR3 has 15 residues. Germline loops: CDR1 LNHDA, CDR2 SQIVND (reference sequence). CDR3 nucleotide sequence: TGTGCCAGTACCCCCGTCGGCGGGAATAACTATGGCTACACCTTC. It translates to CASTPVGGNNYGYTF.

This clone appeared a single time. The chain is built from TRBV30 and TRBJ1-1; D gene unclear. The V gene lost 1 base and the J gene lost 7 bases, with 13 bases spanning the gap. CDR1 is GTSNPN, CDR2 SVGIG, per germline (reference sequence). The CDR3 spans 13 residues. CDR3 nucleotide sequence: TGTGCCTGGAGTGATGGTAGCCTAAATGAAGCTTTCTTT. This gives the protein CAWSDGSLNEAFF. The full variable domain, in which reference TRBV30 and TRBJ1-1 provide the parts outside the CDR3, is SQTIHQWPATLVQPVGSPLSLECTVEGTSNPNLYWYRQAAGRGLQLLFYSVGIGQISSEVPQNLSASRPQDRQFILSSKKLLLSDSGFYLCAWSDGSLNEAFFGQGTRLTVV.

The V gene is TRBV6-2 or TRBV6-3, the J gene TRBJ2-2; TRBD1 matches 9 bases. Trimming removed 4 bases from V and 4 bases from J; junction bases left unmatched: 4. CDR1 and CDR2 (germline): MNHEY, SVGEGT. The CDR3 is 15 residues long. In DNA form, the CDR3 reads TGTGCCAGCAGTTCACAGGGGGCGAGCACCGGGGAGCTGTTTTTT. Its protein is CASSSQGASTGELFF.

The J gene is TRBJ2-3, the V gene TRBV7-9, with 10 bases identical to TRBD2. From germline, CDR1 is SEHNR and CDR2 FQNEAQ (reference sequence). There are 15 residues in the CDR3. J lost 8 bases, V lost 9 bases, and 14 bases had no gene match. CDR3: CASSPASGREGTQYF. CDR3 coding DNA: TGTGCCAGTTCACCGGCTAGCGGGAGAGAAGGTACGCAGTATTTT.

The chain joins TRBV5-4 to TRBJ1-4; a possible D gene is TRBD1 (5 bases). The CDR3 is 15 amino acids. With 0 bases removed from V and 0 bases from J, the gap between germline ends came to 6 bases. Germline V gene data show CDR1 as SGHNT and CDR2 as YYREEE (reference sequence). CDR3 loop: CASSLAGSTNEKLFF. CDR3 in DNA: TGTGCCAGCAGCTTGGCAGGGTCAACTAATGAAAAACTGTTTTTT.

The V call is TRBV7-2, the J call TRBJ2-7; 8 nucleotides align to TRBD2. Germline CDR1 and CDR2: SGHTA and FQGNSA. This CDR3 spans 13 amino acids. The J segment lost 4 bases and the V segment lost 5 bases, leaving 4 bases of the junction unmatched. DNA for the CDR3: TGTGCCAGCAGCCCTATAGCGGGGTACGAGCAGTACTTC. Amino acid sequence: CASSPIAGYEQYF.

The CDR3 DNA reads TGCGCCAGCAGCCAAGATGGCAGGGGCCAAGGGCCCCAGCATTTT. Translated, it gives CASSQDGRGQGPQHF. The chain links TRBV4-1 to TRBJ1-5, with D tentatively TRBD1 (6 bases). This CDR3 is 15 amino acids long. The ends were cut back, 0 bases at V and 9 bases at J, with 15 bases in the middle. The germline CDR1 and CDR2 sequences are MGHRA and YSYEKL.

The rearrangement joins TRBV5-1 to TRBJ1-1; D is undetermined. Germline V gives CDR1 SGHRS, CDR2 YFSETQ. This CDR3 is 14 amino acids long. Trimming pared 1 base from V and 6 bases from J, leaving 13 bases between. Written as DNA, the CDR3 is TGCGCCAGCAGCTTGAGGAGTCCGGTTGCTGAAGCTTTCTTT. Translating it yields CASSLRSPVAEAFF. The whole variable domain, remainder taken from reference TRBV5-1 and TRBJ1-1, is KAGVTQTPRYLIKTRGQQVTLSCSPISGHRSVSWYQQTPGQGLQFLFEYFSETQRNKGNFPGRFSGRQFSNSRSEMNVSTLELGDSALYLCASSLRSPVAEAFFGQGTRLTVV.

The chain couples TRBV27 to TRBJ1-5; 9 bases align to TRBD1. Germline loops: CDR1 MNHEY, CDR2 SMNVEV (reference sequence). The CDR3 is 14 residues long. Losses at the gene ends were 3 bases for V and 7 bases for J; bases not matched to a gene: 4. DNA of the CDR3: TGTGCCAGCAGTTTCGGACAGGGGCGGCAGCCCCAGCATTTT. It translates to CASSFGQGRQPQHF.

V and J are TRBV6-5 and TRBJ1-6, with 9 bases identical to TRBD1. V dropped 0 bases and J dropped 12; count of bases not matched to a gene: 6. The CDR3 totals 15 residues. The V gene's germline CDR1 is MNHEY and CDR2 SVGAGI. CDR3 in DNA: TGTGCCAGCAGTTACTCCCGGACAGGGGATCTACCCCTCCACTTT. It specifies CASSYSRTGDLPLHF.

The chain has TRBV19 and TRBJ2-4, with TRBD2 matching 14 bases. With 5 bases clipped from V and 1 base from J, the junction kept 7 bases outside the gene matches. The CDR3 has 18 residues. From germline, CDR1 is LNHDA and CDR2 SQIVND (reference sequence). CDR3 sequence (DNA): TGTGCCAGTAGTTGGGGGACTAGCGGGAGTGTGGCCAAAAACATTCAGTACTTC. Protein product: CASSWGTSGSVAKNIQYF.

This clone was seen a single time. The rearrangement links TRBV7-9 to TRBJ2-5; D is perhaps TRBD2 (5 bases). Per the germline V gene, CDR1 is SEHNR and CDR2 is FQNEAQ (reference sequence). This CDR3 region has 14 residues. V lost 1 base, J lost 3 bases, and 9 bases lay in between. Here the CDR3 DNA reads TGTGCCAGCAGCTTAGTGGTCGGGAAAGAGACCCAGTACTTC. Its translation is CASSLVVGKETQYF.

V gene TRBV4-2 combines with J gene TRBJ2-3, with D possibly matching TRBD2 (5 bases). V was shortened by 0 bases and J by 2 bases, with 15 bases between the two germline ends. The CDR3 is 17 residues long. Germline CDR1 reads LGHNA; CDR2 reads YNFKEQ. In nucleotides, the CDR3 is TGTGCCAGCAGCCAAGAAGGAGGCGGTATGTACACAGATACGCAGTATTTT. This gives the protein CASSQEGGGMYTDTQYF.

The chain links TRBV7-3 to TRBJ2-1, with 7 bases aligning to TRBD2. The ends lost 5 bases at V and 4 bases at J; junction bases unmatched: 8. Germline loops: CDR1 SGHTA, CDR2 FQGTGA. The CDR3 is made up of 15 amino acids. CDR3 amino acids: CASSVVKGGYNEQFF. Here the CDR3 DNA reads TGTGCCAGCAGCGTTGTGAAGGGAGGGTACAATGAGCAGTTCTTC. The whole variable domain, filled in from reference TRBV7-3 and TRBJ2-1, reads GAGVSQTPSNKVTEKGKYVELRCDPISGHTALYWYRQSLGQGPEFLIYFQGTGAADDSGLPNDRFFAVRPEGSVSTLKIQRTERGDSAVYLCASSVVKGGYNEQFFGPGTRLTVL.

The CDR3 nucleotides read TGTGCCAGCAGCCGCGTGCGGACTAGCGGGAGGGAAGAGACCCAGTACTTC. Its protein is CASSRVRTSGREETQYF. The rearrangement links TRBV7-2 to TRBJ2-5, with 15 bases aligning to TRBD2. J gave up 3 bases and V 5 bases, and 7 bases lay outside the gene matches. CDR1 SGHTA and CDR2 FQGNSA come from the germline V gene. The CDR3 consists of 17 residues.

The rearrangement links TRBV28 to TRBJ2-1; 8 bases map to TRBD2. Germline CDR1 and CDR2: MDHEN and SYDVKM. J gave up 8 bases and V 2 bases, and 11 bases lay outside the gene matches. This CDR3 has 16 residues. CDR3 loop: CASSLIGRGRRDEQFF. CDR3 bases: TGTGCCAGCAGTTTAATAGGCCGCGGGAGGCGGGATGAGCAGTTCTTC. Looking up the rest from reference TRBV28 and TRBJ2-1 gives the full variable domain: DVKVTQSSRYLVKRTGEKVFLECVQDMDHENMFWYRQDPGLGLRLIYFSYDVKMKEKGDIPEGYSVSREKKERFSLILESASTNQTSMYLCASSLIGRGRRDEQFFGPGTRLTVL.

In its sample, this clone was seen many times. The rearrangement links TRBV6-1 to TRBJ2-2; D is possibly TRBD2 (7 bases). Trimming shortened V by 0 bases and J by 6 bases, and 17 bases separated the two germline ends. The CDR3 has 17 amino acids. CDR1 and CDR2 from the germline V gene are MNHNS and SASEGT. For the CDR3, the DNA is TGTGCCAGCAGTGAAGCGCTGGGGGGGCCCAGGGCCGGGGAGCTGTTTTTT. It specifies CASSEALGGPRAGELFF.

The V call is TRBV19, the J call TRBJ1-1, with 11 bases lining up with TRBD1. The trim removed 6 bases at V and 1 base at J, leaving 7 bases unmatched. The germline CDR1 and CDR2 sequences are LNHDA and SQIVND (reference sequence). The CDR3 runs to 16 residues. The DNA of the CDR3 is TGTGCCAGTAGCCCAGGGACAGGGGGGAGGAACACTGAAGCTTTCTTT. Translation gives CASSPGTGGRNTEAFF. Combining the CDR3 with reference TRBV19 and TRBJ1-1 gives the whole variable domain DGGITQSPKYLFRKEGQNVTLSCEQNLNHDAMYWYRQDPGQGLRLIYYSQIVNDFQKGDIAEGYSVSREKKESFPLTVTSAQKNPTAFYLCASSPGTGGRNTEAFFGQGTRLTVV.